Shown below are 22 T cell receptor beta chains from a single sample sequenced in a study of CD4+ T cells in melanoma. TCRdb's copy holds only in-frame clones and misses some; the assay was immunoSEQ multiplex PCR. The repertoire holds some 50,000 clones, with 89% as singletons. Sequenced: peripheral blood. These receptors all stem from a human donor with melanoma.

The genes are TRBV9 and TRBJ1-1; no firm D call. The CDR3 totals 14 residues. Trimming removed 5 bases at V and 4 bases at J, with 15 bases between. CDR1 and CDR2 from the germline V gene are SGDLS and YYNGEE. The CDR3 reads CASSDHPGSTEAFF. CDR3 in DNA: TGTGCCAGCAGTGACCATCCAGGTTCCACTGAAGCTTTCTTT. Combining the CDR3 with reference TRBV9 and TRBJ1-1 gives the whole variable domain DSGVTQTPKHLITATGQRVTLRCSPRSGDLSVYWYQQSLDQGLQFLIQYYNGEERAKGNILERFSAQQFPDLHSELNLSSLELGDSALYFCASSDHPGSTEAFFGQGTRLTVV.

In its sample, this clone was seen a few times. The V and J genes are TRBV7-6 and TRBJ2-5; D is tentatively TRBD1 or TRBD2 (5 bases each). The V and J ends lost 5 bases and 2 bases respectively, with 15 bases between them. Germline V gene data show CDR1 as SGHVS and CDR2 as FNYEAQ. This CDR3 region has 15 residues. Here the CDR3 DNA reads TGTGCCAGCAGCCAAATGGGGGTCCGGCAAGAGACCCAGTACTTC. Encoded protein: CASSQMGVRQETQYF.

The chain has TRBV11-2 and TRBJ1-1; no firm D call. CDR3 length: 13 residues. V lost 2 bases and J lost 5, with 9 bases in between. Germline loops: CDR1 SGHAT, CDR2 FQNNGV. The CDR3 region is CASSLNLRTEAFF. CDR3 nucleotides: TGTGCCAGCAGCTTAAATCTTAGGACTGAAGCTTTCTTT. Together with reference TRBV11-2 and TRBJ1-1, the CDR3 gives the full variable domain: EAGVAQSPRYKIIEKRQSVAFWCNPISGHATLYWYQQILGQGPKLLIQFQNNGVVDDSQLPKDRFSAERLKGVDSTLKIQPAKLEDSAVYLCASSLNLRTEAFFGQGTRLTVV.

This clone appeared a single time. The chain carries TRBV27 and TRBJ2-7; TRBD2 is a possible D gene (5 bases). V was cut by 2 bases and J by 0 bases, with 14 bases left in between. The germline CDR1 and CDR2 sequences are MNHEY and SMNVEV (reference sequence). The CDR3 extends over 16 amino acids. Here the CDR3 DNA reads TGTGCCAGCAGTTTAATAAAGGACTCCTACTCCTACGAGCAGTACTTC. This codes for CASSLIKDSYSYEQYF.

The chain carries TRBV2 and TRBJ1-1; tentatively, D is TRBD1 (5 bases). Trimming stripped 7 bases from V and 5 bases from J, with 14 bases between. The CDR3 loop spans 13 amino acids. Germline-derived CDR1 and CDR2 are SNHLY and FYNNEI. CDR3: CASMLGAGTEAFF. In DNA form, the CDR3 reads TGTGCCAGCATGTTAGGGGCCGGGACTGAAGCTTTCTTT. Full variable domain (remainder filled in from reference TRBV2 and TRBJ1-1): EPEVTQTPSHQVTQMGQEVILRCVPISNHLYFYWYRQILGQKVEFLVSFYNNEISEKSEIFDDQFSVERPDGSNFTLKIRSTKLEDSAMYFCASMLGAGTEAFFGQGTRLTVV.

The V gene is TRBV5-6, the J gene TRBJ2-3; D gene uncertain. With 1 base removed from V and 8 bases from J, the gap between germline ends came to 8 bases. This CDR3 has 12 amino acids. Germline V gene data show CDR1 as SGHDT and CDR2 as YYEEEE. The CDR3 nucleotides read TGTGCCAGCAGCTTGTGGTCCGGTACGCAGTATTTT. The encoded protein is CASSLWSGTQYF.

V is TRBV5-1 and J is TRBJ1-4; possible D gene TRBD1, 5 bases. CDR3 size: 14 residues. Germline V lookup: CDR1 SGHRS, CDR2 YFSETQ. With 7 bases removed from V and 2 bases from J, the gap between germline ends came to 12 bases. CDR3 coding DNA: TGCGCCAGCTCGGGGGGGTCTACTAATGAAAAACTGTTTTTT. Its protein product is CASSGGSTNEKLFF.

As for this clone: This may be a read error: a much more frequent sequence differs by one nucleotide. The sample carries other DNA sequences with the same CDR3. The chain couples TRBV7-2 to TRBJ2-7; D is possibly TRBD2 (5 bases). Germline V lookup: CDR1 SGHTA, CDR2 FQGNSA. This CDR3 has 13 amino acids. CDR3 in DNA: TGTGCCAGTAGCTCAAAAGAGGGCGGCGAGCAGTACTTC. It yields the protein CASSSKEGGEQYF. Using reference TRBV7-2 and TRBJ2-7 for the parts outside the CDR3, the full variable domain is GAGVSQSPSNKVTEKGKDVELRCDPISGHTALYWYRQSLGQGLEFLIYFQGNSAPDKSGLPSDRFSAERTGGSVSTLTIQRTQQEDSAVYLCASSSKEGGEQYFGPGTRLTVT.

V is TRBV7-2 and J is TRBJ1-6; 9 bases agree with TRBD1. Germline values: CDR1 SGHTA, CDR2 FQGNSA. J gave up 8 bases and V 5 bases, and 10 bases lay outside the gene matches. The CDR3 contains 16 residues. The CDR3 region has the DNA TGTGCCAGCAGCCTACCCGGACAGGGGCTACATTCACCCCTCCACTTT. Amino acids: CASSLPGQGLHSPLHF. The complete variable domain, with remaining parts taken from reference TRBV7-2 and TRBJ1-6, reads GAGVSQSPSNKVTEKGKDVELRCDPISGHTALYWYRQSLGQGLEFLIYFQGNSAPDKSGLPSDRFSAERTGGSVSTLTIQRTQQEDSAVYLCASSLPGQGLHSPLHFGNGTRLTVT.

The chain uses TRBV5-4 and TRBJ2-2; tentative D call: TRBD1 (5 bases). There are 13 residues in the CDR3. Germline V gives CDR1 SGHNT, CDR2 YYREEE (reference sequence). Trimming cost V 9 bases and J 2 bases, with 11 bases left between them. CDR3 sequence (DNA): TGTGCCACCTTCGACAGTAACACCGGGGAGCTGTTTTTT. Translating it yields CATFDSNTGELFF.

The J gene is TRBJ2-7, the V gene TRBV2; D gene ambiguous. The V end lost 8 bases, the J end lost 3 bases, and 5 bases lay between the germline ends. Germline V gives CDR1 SNHLY, CDR2 FYNNEI. This CDR3 has 10 amino acids. The CDR3 nucleotides read TGTGCCAGCGCAGACTACGAGCAGTACTTC. It encodes CASADYEQYF.

The J gene is TRBJ2-5, the V gene TRBV28, with TRBD2 identical over 10 bases. V lost 5 bases and J lost 5; bases outside the gene matches: 8. The CDR3 is 15 residues long. Germline CDR1 MDHEN, CDR2 SYDVKM. The CDR3 DNA follows: TGTGCCAGCAGTGGGGTAGCGGGGGGTAAGGAGACCCAGTACTTC. It translates to CASSGVAGGKETQYF.

CDR3 loop: CASSYDRGSGEQYF. The CDR3 DNA sequence: TGTGCCAGCAGTTACGACAGGGGGTCGGGAGAGCAGTACTTC. This chain links TRBV6-5 with TRBJ2-7; 9 bases are a match to TRBD1. The V segment lost 2 bases and the J segment 7 bases; nucleotides outside the gene matches: 6. Germline V CDR1 and CDR2: MNHEY, SVGAGI. There are 14 residues in the CDR3.

The chain couples TRBV2 to TRBJ1-5, with TRBD1 as a possible D gene (5 bases). CDR1 is SNHLY and CDR2 is FYNNEI in the germline V gene. Trimming pared 8 bases from V and 5 bases from J, leaving 13 bases between. The CDR3 consists of 13 residues. CDR3 residues: CASLGQGDQPQHF. The CDR3 DNA reads as TGTGCCAGCCTTGGGCAGGGCGATCAGCCCCAGCATTTT.

V is TRBV7-2 and J is TRBJ1-2; 7 bases fit TRBD1. J lost 4 bases, V lost 1 base, and 9 bases had no gene match. Germline V CDR1 and CDR2: SGHTA, FQGNSA. The CDR3 is 16 residues long. The CDR3 reads CASSLDRGDRTYGYTF. The DNA of the CDR3 is TGTGCCAGCAGCTTAGATCGCGGGGACAGAACCTATGGCTACACCTTC.

This chain joins TRBV10-3 and TRBJ2-3, with D tentatively TRBD1 (6 bases). The CDR3 runs 14 residues. Trimming took off 11 bases at V and 1 base at J, with 16 bases between the two ends. Looked up from germline, CDR1 is ENHRY and CDR2 is SYGVKD. CDR3 protein: CALKGDRGTDTQYF. CDR3 nucleotides: TGTGCCCTAAAGGGGGACCGAGGCACAGATACGCAGTATTTT.

In its sample, this clone was seen once. This chain connects TRBV9 to TRBJ2-5; D is possibly TRBD1 (5 bases). V was trimmed by 4 bases and J by 7 bases, leaving 20 bases between them. The CDR3 runs 15 residues. From germline, CDR1 is SGDLS and CDR2 YYNGEE. The CDR3 spells CASSSSSDSTGTQYF. In nucleotides, the CDR3 is TGTGCCAGCAGCTCAAGCAGTGACTCTACAGGGACCCAGTACTTC.

This rearrangement joins TRBV11-2 to TRBJ1-2, with D hard to call. The CDR3 totals 14 residues. CDR1 is SGHAT, CDR2 FQNNGV, per germline. V lost 3 bases and J lost 2, with 10 bases in between. This CDR3 is CASSFSMGNYGYTF. The CDR3 DNA sequence: TGTGCCAGCAGCTTTTCGATGGGCAACTATGGCTACACCTTC.

This chain connects TRBV29-1 to TRBJ2-7, with 7 nucleotides matching TRBD2. Germline trimming cut 3 bases from V and 2 bases from J; bases unmatched to any gene: 7. This CDR3 spans 14 amino acids. Per germline, CDR1 SQVTM and CDR2 ANQGSEA. CDR3 bases: TGCAGCGTTGATGGGGGGGATTATGCCTACGAGCAGTACTTC. Residues: CSVDGGDYAYEQYF.

The chain joins TRBV29-1 to TRBJ2-7, with D unresolved. The CDR3 covers 13 residues. Trimming took off 1 base at V and 2 bases at J, with 9 bases between the two ends. CDR1 is SQVTM and CDR2 is ANQGSEA in the germline V gene. The CDR3 reads CSVEVPGAYEQYF. CDR3 sequence (DNA): TGCAGCGTTGAAGTGCCAGGCGCCTACGAGCAGTACTTC.

J is TRBJ2-2 and V is TRBV4-3; no reliable D call. This CDR3 is 15 amino acids long. Trimming cost V 0 bases and J 5 bases, with 10 bases left between them. In germline, CDR1 is LGHNA, CDR2 YSLEER. The CDR3 region is CASSQELDRTGELFF. As DNA, the CDR3 is TGCGCCAGCAGCCAAGAGCTAGATCGGACCGGGGAGCTGTTTTTT.

CDR3 amino acids: CASGSAENEKLFF. For the CDR3, the DNA is TGTGCCAGTGGGTCCGCCGAAAATGAAAAACTGTTTTTT. The chain joins TRBV5-4 to TRBJ1-4; D remains unclear. V was pared by 8 bases and J by 5 bases, with 13 bases between. There are 13 residues in the CDR3. Looked up from germline, CDR1 is SGHNT and CDR2 is YYREEE (reference sequence). Based on the CDR3 plus reference TRBV5-4 and TRBJ1-4, the full variable domain is ETGVTQSPTHLIKTRGQQVTLRCSSQSGHNTVSWYQQALGQGPQFIFQYYREEENGRGNFPPRFSGLQFPNYSSELNVNALELDDSALYLCASGSAENEKLFFGSGTQLSVL.